Reported below is one TCR beta chain. This sample's TCRbeta library carried unique molecular identifier barcodes. TCRdb passed the PCR reads through MiXCR, listing each CDR3 protein once. The sample shows approximately 800,000 distinct CDR3 sequences, about 16% of them seen only once. Deletions cut 6 bases from V and 6 bases from J, with 13 bases between. This CDR3 contains 12 residues. In germline, CDR1 is DFQATT, CDR2 SNEGSKA (reference sequence). The data were obtained in a study of T-cell reconstitution after alpha-beta-depleted transplantation in children. The chain employs TRBV20-1 and TRBJ2-3; TRBD2 is a possible D gene (5 bases). The starting material was PBMCs, mostly from graft donor cells, obtained 360 days after TCRalphabeta/CD19-depleted stem cell transplant. This clonotype originated in a male patient aged 10 to 17 who had a stem cell transplant for acute lymphoblastic leukemia, so the T cells may come from the graft donor. CDR3 in DNA: TGCAGTGCCGTGGACTCTCCCGATACGCAGTATTTT. Its translation: CSAVDSPDTQYF.